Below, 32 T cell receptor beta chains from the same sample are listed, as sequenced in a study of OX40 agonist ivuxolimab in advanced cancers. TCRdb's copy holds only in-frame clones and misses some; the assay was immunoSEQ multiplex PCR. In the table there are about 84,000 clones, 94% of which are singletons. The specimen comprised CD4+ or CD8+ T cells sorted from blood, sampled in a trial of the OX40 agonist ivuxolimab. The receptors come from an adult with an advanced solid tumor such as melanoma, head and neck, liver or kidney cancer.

CDR3 coding DNA: TGTGCCAGCAATTTGCGGGGACCGACCGGGGAGCTGTTTTTT. It translates to CASNLRGPTGELFF. The chain couples TRBV11-1 to TRBJ2-2, with D maybe TRBD2 (6 bases). Trimming removed 7 bases from V and 5 bases from J, with 14 bases in between. CDR1 is SGHAT and CDR2 is FQDESV in the germline V gene (reference sequence). The CDR3 is 14 amino acids.

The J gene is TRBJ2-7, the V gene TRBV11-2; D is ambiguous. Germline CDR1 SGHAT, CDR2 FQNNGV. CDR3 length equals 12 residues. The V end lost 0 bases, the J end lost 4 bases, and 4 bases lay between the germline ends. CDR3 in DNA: TGTGCCAGCAGCTTAGAGGGATACGAGCAGTACTTC. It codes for CASSLEGYEQYF.

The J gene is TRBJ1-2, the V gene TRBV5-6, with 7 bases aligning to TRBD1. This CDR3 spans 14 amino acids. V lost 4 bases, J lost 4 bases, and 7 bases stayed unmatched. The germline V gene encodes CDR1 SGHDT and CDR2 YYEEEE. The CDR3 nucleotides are TGTGCCAGCAGCCCATGGACAGGATCCTATGGCTACACCTTC. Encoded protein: CASSPWTGSYGYTF.

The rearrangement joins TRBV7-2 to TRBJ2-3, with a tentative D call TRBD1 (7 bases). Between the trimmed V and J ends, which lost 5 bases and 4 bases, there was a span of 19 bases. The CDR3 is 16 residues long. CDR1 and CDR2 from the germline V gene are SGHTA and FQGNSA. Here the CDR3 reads CASSPPRGGQADTQYF. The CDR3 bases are TGTGCCAGCAGCCCTCCAAGGGGAGGACAGGCAGATACGCAGTATTTT. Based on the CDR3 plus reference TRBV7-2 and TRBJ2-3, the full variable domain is GAGVSQSPSNKVTEKGKDVELRCDPISGHTALYWYRQSLGQGLEFLIYFQGNSAPDKSGLPSDRFSAERTGGSVSTLTIQRTQQEDSAVYLCASSPPRGGQADTQYFGPGTRLTVL.

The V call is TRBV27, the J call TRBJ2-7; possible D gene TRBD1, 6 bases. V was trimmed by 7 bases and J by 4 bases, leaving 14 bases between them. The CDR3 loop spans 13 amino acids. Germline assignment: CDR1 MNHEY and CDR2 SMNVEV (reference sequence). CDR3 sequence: CASTWGQGYEQYF. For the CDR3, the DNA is TGTGCCAGCACCTGGGGGCAGGGATACGAGCAGTACTTC.

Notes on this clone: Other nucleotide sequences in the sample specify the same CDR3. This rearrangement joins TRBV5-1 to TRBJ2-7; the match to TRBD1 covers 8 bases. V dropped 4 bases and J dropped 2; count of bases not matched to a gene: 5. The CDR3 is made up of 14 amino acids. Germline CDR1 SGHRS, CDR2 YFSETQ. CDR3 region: CASSPGTGPYEQYF. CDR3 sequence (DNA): TGCGCCAGCAGCCCCGGGACAGGCCCCTACGAGCAGTACTTC.

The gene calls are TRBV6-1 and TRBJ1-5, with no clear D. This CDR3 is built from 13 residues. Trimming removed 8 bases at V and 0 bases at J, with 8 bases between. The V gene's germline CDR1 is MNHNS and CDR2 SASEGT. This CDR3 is CASLRNSNQPQHF. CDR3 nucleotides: TGTGCCAGCTTGAGGAATAGCAATCAGCCCCAGCATTTT.

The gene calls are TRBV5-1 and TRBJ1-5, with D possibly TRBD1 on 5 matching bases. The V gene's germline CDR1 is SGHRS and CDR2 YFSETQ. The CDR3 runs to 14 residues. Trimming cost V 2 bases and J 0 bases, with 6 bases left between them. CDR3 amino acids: CASSFGGSNQPQHF. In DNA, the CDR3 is TGCGCCAGCAGCTTTGGGGGTAGCAATCAGCCCCAGCATTTT.

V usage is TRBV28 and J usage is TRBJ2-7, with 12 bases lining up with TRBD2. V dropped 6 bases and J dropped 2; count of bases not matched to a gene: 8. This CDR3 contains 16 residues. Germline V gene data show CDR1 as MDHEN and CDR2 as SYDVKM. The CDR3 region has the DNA TGTGCCAGCAGCGCGGGACTAGCGGGCGTGACCTACGAGCAGTACTTC. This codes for CASSAGLAGVTYEQYF.

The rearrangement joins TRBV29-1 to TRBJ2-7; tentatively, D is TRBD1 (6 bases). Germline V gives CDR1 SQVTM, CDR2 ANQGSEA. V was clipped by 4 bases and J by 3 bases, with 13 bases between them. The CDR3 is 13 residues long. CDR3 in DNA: TGCAGCGTTGCAGAGGGGGAAGACTACGAGCAGTACTTC. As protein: CSVAEGEDYEQYF.

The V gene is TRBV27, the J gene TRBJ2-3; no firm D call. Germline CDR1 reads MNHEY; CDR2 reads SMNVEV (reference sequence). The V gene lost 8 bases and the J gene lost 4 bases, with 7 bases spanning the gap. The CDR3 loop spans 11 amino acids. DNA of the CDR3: TGTGCCAGCCGCTTCTCAGATACGCAGTATTTT. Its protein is CASRFSDTQYF.

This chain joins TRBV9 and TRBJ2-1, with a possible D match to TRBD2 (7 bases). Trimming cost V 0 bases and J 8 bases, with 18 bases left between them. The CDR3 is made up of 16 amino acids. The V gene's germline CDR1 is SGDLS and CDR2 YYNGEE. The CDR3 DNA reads TGTGCCAGCAGCGTAGGAGGGGGAGGGCCTTCCTATGAGCAGTTCTTC. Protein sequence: CASSVGGGGPSYEQFF.

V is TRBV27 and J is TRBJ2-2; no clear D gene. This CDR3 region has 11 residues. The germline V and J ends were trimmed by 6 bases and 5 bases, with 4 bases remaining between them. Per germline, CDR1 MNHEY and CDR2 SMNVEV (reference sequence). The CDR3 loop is CASRETGELFF. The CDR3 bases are TGTGCCAGCAGGGAGACCGGGGAGCTGTTTTTT.

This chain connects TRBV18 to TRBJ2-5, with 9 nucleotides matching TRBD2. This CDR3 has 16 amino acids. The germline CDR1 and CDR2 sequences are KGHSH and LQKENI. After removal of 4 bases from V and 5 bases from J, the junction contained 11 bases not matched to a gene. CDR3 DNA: TGTGCCAGCTCACTAATGGCGGGAGGGCCATATGAGACCCAGTACTTC. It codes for CASSLMAGGPYETQYF.

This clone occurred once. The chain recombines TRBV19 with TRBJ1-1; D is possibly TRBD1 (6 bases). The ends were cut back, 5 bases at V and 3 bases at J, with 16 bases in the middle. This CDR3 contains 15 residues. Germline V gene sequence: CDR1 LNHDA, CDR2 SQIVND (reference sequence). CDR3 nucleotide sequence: TGTGCCAGTAGTGATTACAGGGTTTCGGACACTGAAGCTTTCTTT. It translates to CASSDYRVSDTEAFF. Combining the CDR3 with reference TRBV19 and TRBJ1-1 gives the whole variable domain DGGITQSPKYLFRKEGQNVTLSCEQNLNHDAMYWYRQDPGQGLRLIYYSQIVNDFQKGDIAEGYSVSREKKESFPLTVTSAQKNPTAFYLCASSDYRVSDTEAFFGQGTRLTVV.

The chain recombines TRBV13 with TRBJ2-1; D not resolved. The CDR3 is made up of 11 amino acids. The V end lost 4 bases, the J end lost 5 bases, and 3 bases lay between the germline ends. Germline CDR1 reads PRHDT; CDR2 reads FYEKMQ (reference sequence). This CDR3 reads CASSSHNEQFF. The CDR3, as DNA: TGTGCCAGCAGCTCACACAATGAGCAGTTCTTC.

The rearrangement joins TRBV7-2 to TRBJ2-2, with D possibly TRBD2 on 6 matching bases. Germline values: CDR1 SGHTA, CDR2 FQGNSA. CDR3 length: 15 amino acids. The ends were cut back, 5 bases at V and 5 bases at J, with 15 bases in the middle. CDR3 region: CASSPVWGGTGELFF. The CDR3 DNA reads TGTGCCAGCAGCCCGGTTTGGGGAGGAACCGGGGAGCTGTTTTTT.

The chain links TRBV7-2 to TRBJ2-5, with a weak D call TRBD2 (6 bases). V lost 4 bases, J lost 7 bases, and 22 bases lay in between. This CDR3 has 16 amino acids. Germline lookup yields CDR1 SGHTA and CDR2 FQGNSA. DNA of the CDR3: TGTGCCAGCAGCTCAGATAGTAGCGGTCCCGCGGGGACCCAGTACTTC. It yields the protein CASSSDSSGPAGTQYF.

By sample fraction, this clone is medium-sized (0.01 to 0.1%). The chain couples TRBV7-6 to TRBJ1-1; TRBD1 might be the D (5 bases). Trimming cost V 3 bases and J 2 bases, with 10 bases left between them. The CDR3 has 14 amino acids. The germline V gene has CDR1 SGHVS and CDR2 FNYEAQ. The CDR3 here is CASSLDISNTEAFF. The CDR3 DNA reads TGTGCCAGCAGCTTGGACATAAGCAACACTGAAGCTTTCTTT.

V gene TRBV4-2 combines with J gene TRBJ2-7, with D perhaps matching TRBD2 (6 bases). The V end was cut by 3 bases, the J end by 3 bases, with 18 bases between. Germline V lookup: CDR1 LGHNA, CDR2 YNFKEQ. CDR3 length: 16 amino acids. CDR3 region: CASSHQAMGGIYEQYF. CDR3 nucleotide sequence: TGTGCCAGCAGCCATCAAGCTATGGGCGGGATCTACGAGCAGTACTTC.

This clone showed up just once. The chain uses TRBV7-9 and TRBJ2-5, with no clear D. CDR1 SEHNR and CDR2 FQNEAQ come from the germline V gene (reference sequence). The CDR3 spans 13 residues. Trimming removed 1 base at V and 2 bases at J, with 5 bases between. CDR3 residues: CASSLGRQETQYF. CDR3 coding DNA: TGTGCCAGCAGCTTAGGGCGGCAAGAGACCCAGTACTTC.

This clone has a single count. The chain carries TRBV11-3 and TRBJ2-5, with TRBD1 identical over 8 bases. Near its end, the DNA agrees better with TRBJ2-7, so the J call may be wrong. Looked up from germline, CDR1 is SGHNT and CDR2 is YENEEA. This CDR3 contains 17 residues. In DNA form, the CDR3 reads TGTGCCAGCAGCCCTCTAATGGGGTATGACAGGGGATACGAGCAGTACTTC. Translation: CASSPLMGYDRGYEQYF.

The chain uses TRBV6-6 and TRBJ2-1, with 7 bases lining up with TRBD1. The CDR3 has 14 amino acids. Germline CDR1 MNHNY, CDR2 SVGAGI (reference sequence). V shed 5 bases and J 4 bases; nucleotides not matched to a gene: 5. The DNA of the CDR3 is TGTGCCAGCAGTAGCCGGGACAGTTACAATGAGCAGTTCTTC. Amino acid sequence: CASSSRDSYNEQFF.

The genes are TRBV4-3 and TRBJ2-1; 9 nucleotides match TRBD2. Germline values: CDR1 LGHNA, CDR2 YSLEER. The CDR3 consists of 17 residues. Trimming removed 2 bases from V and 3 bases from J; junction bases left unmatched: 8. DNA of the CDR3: TGCGCCAGCAGCCAATCCGGTAGCGGGAGAGGCTACAATGAGCAGTTCTTC. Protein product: CASSQSGSGRGYNEQFF.

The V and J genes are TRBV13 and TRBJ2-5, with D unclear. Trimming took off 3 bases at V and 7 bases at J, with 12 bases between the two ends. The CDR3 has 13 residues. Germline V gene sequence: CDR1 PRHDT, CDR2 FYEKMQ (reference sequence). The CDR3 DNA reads TGTGCCAGCAGCTTGGGTCATTCGGGGACCCAGTACTTC. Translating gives CASSLGHSGTQYF.

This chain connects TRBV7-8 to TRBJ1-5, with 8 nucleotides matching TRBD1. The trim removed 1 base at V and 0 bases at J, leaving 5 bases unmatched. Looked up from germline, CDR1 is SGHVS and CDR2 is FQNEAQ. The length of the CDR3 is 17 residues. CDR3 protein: CASSLETGVSSNQPQHF. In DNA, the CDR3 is TGTGCCAGCAGCTTAGAGACAGGGGTCAGTAGCAATCAGCCCCAGCATTTT.

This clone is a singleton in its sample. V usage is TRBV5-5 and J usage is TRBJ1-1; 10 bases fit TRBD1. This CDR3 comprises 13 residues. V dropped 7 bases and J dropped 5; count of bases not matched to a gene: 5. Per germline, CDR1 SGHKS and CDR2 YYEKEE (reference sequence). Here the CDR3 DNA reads TGTGCCAGCTTGGGACAGGGGAATACTGAAGCTTTCTTT. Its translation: CASLGQGNTEAFF.

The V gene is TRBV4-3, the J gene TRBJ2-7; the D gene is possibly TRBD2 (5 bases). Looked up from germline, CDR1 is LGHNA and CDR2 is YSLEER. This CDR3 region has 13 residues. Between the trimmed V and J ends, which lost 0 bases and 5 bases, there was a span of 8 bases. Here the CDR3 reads CASSQDLRDEQYF. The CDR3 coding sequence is TGCGCCAGCAGCCAAGATCTGAGGGACGAGCAGTACTTC.

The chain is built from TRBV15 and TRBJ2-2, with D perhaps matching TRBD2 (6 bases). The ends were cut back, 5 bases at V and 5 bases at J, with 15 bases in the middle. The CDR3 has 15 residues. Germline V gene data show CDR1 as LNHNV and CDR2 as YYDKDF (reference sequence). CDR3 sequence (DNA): TGTGCCACCAGCGGGCGGAGGGGTCCGACCGGGGAGCTGTTTTTT. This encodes CATSGRRGPTGELFF.

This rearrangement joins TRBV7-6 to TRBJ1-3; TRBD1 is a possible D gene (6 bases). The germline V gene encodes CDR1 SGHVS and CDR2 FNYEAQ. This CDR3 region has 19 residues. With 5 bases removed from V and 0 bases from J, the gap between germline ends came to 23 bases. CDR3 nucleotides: TGTGCCAGCAGCCCCTATTTGTGGACAGCAGGATCCTCTGGAAACACCATATATTTT. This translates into CASSPYLWTAGSSGNTIYF.

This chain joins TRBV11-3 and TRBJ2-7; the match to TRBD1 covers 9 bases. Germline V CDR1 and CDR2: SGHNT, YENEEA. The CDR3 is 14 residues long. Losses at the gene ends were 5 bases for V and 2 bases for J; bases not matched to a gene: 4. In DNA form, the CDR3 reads TGTGCCAGCAGCCTATGGACAGGGGCCTACGAGCAGTACTTC. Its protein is CASSLWTGAYEQYF. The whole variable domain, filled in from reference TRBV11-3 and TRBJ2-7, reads EAGVVQSPRYKIIEKKQPVAFWCNPISGHNTLYWYLQNLGQGPELLIRYENEEAVDDSQLPKDRFSAERLKGVDSTLKIQPAELGDSAVYLCASSLWTGAYEQYFGPGTRLTVT.

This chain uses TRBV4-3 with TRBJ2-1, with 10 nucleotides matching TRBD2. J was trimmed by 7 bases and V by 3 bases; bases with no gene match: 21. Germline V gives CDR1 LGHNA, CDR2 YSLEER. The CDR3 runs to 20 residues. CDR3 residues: CASSHSLSGRAVPGLNEQFF. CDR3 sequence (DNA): TGCGCCAGCAGCCATAGCCTGAGCGGGAGGGCCGTTCCTGGCCTGAATGAGCAGTTCTTC.